This T cell receptor (beta chain) was profiled in a study of blood T cell repertoires in COVID-19 (dated by TCRdb to 2020 to 2021). About the study as a whole: Samples from collaborators originated in the United States, Italy and Spain and spanned both the acute and convalescent phases of COVID-19. The sample metadata nearly always contained a de-identified subject ID, COVID-19 status, age in years and sex. The dataset comprised deeply sampled blood TCRbeta repertoires from subjects exposed to, actively infected with, or recovered from COVID-19. A freely available public database, intended as a resource for researchers studying the immune response to SARS-CoV-2, is where the repertoires were released. Samples came from the ongoing ImmuneRACE study (first 160 participants) plus 1,254 subjects from 6 global collaborators. The prospective study material was composed of cDNA or gDNA derived from T cells, B-cell-depleted T cells, or PBMCs. Where available, HLA class I and class II types were taken from metadata supplied by the sample provider and were not determined by assay-based typing. What the research found in general, with its limitations: Clinical and demographic metadata were provided uncurated, with the amount varying by source and participant.

CDR1 MGHRA and CDR2 YSYEKL were looked up in the germline V gene. V loses 3 bases of germline sequence and J loses 2 bases, and the interval between the two ends is 15 bases. The CDR3 holds 16 amino acids from the cysteine to the phenylalanine. Only the CDR3 part of the read is kept: 48 bases, read in frame from the first base. In regard to this clone: Its antigen is currently not known. No much larger clone exists at a distance of one base, and base qualities are not known.

TCRbeta CDR3 regions were amplified from genomic DNA by means of the immunoSEQ Assay, a bias-controlled multiplex PCR. Per the authors' processing: Nucleated cell counts per sample were estimated from amplification of reference gene primers within the assay. To quantify the absolute abundance of each unique TCRbeta CDR3 rearrangement, sequence reads were collapsed and filtered. For each sample, productive Simpson clonality was calculated as the square root of Simpson's diversity index across productive rearrangements. As stored in TCRdb, this immuneACCESS dataset retains in-frame rearrangements with V and J assigned. A fraction of the clones does not appear; measured against another copy, unresolved V genes explain less than half of the discrepancy, and the remainder lacks a known reason. V, J and clone size are taken as reported in that table, and D and trimming were inferred from the DNA itself. This sample gives over 250,000 clones in total; under 95% of them show up just once. The top ten constitute around 2.5% of the sample.

Participants in the prospective study were enrolled through a virtual design, were aged roughly 18 to 90 years, and lived in 20 to 30 United States geographic areas. Cohort assignment in the prospective study relied on participant-reported clinical history from a screening survey and a study questionnaire. Recovered participants in ImmuneRACE Cohort 3 were defined as having two consecutive negative NP/OP PCR tests, clearance from a healthcare professional, or resolution of symptoms. In the prospective study, whole blood, serum and a nasopharyngeal or oropharyngeal swab were collected from each participant by mobile phlebotomists. Over a roughly 2-month period, participants in the prospective study had the option of providing additional blood draws and questionnaires. Before DNA extraction, blood samples from the prospective study were shipped at room temperature or frozen.

The chain is assembled from TRBV4-1 and TRBJ2-3; perhaps TRBD2 is the D gene, with 6 bases matching. The TCR originated in a man in his fifties or sixties who had recovered from COVID-19. The specimen was PBMCs or T cells enriched from blood (not recorded which). In nucleotides, the sequence is TGCGCCAGCAGCCAGGCCGGGACTTACAACACAGATACGCAGTATTTT. It codes for CASSQAGTYNTDTQYF.